The next 9 T cell receptor beta chains were all read from a single sample in a study of blood T cell repertoires in COVID-19. Generated by immunoSEQ multiplex PCR, the TCRdb table keeps only in-frame clones and is missing some. The sample includes 150,000 or so clones, 85% to 90% seen only once; the top ten take 1.2%. Sequencing used PBMCs or T cells enriched from blood (not recorded which). Receptors originate from a woman younger than 45 with acute COVID-19.

J is TRBJ2-3 and V is TRBV28; 12 bases fit TRBD2. CDR3 length: 18 residues. Germline V gives CDR1 MDHEN, CDR2 SYDVKM. V lost 8 bases, J lost 0 bases, and 12 bases stayed unmatched. CDR3 sequence (DNA): TGTGCCAGCGGGAAACTACTAACTAGCGGGGGGAGCACAGATACGCAGTATTTT. Translated: CASGKLLTSGGSTDTQYF.

This chain joins TRBV5-1 and TRBJ2-3; D gene uncertain. V dropped 6 bases and J dropped 1 base, with 12 bases sitting between them. The germline gives CDR1 SGHRS, CDR2 YFSETQ. The CDR3 has 14 residues. CDR3 residues: CASTTVEGTDTQYF. In nucleotides, the CDR3 is TGCGCCAGCACCACAGTAGAAGGCACAGATACGCAGTATTTT.

This chain connects TRBV28 to TRBJ2-3, with 8 bases identical to TRBD1. The CDR3 contains 16 residues. Germline CDR1 is MDHEN and CDR2 is SYDVKM. Trimming took 1 base from V and 3 from J; bases not matched to a gene: 6. The DNA of the CDR3 is TGTGCCAGCAGTTTATTCGGACAGGGCAAAACAGATACGCAGTATTTT. It codes for CASSLFGQGKTDTQYF.

For this clone: Other nucleotide sequences from this sample produce the same CDR3. This sequence joins TRBV5-1 and TRBJ2-7; 8 nucleotides line up with TRBD1. Losses at the gene ends were 0 bases for V and 3 bases for J; bases not matched to a gene: 2. There are 14 residues in the CDR3. Germline V gene sequence: CDR1 SGHRS, CDR2 YFSETQ. The DNA of the CDR3 is TGCGCCAGCAGCTTGGGTACAGGGGGCTACGAGCAGTACTTC. Amino acid sequence: CASSLGTGGYEQYF.

A single count supports this clone. The chain links TRBV9 to TRBJ2-3; D remains ambiguous. CDR3 length: 13 amino acids. The germline CDR1 and CDR2 sequences are SGDLS and YYNGEE. V was trimmed by 4 bases and J by 2 bases, leaving 8 bases between them. In DNA, the CDR3 is TGTGCCAGCAGCACTCTTTCCACAGATACGCAGTATTTT. It yields the protein CASSTLSTDTQYF.

The sample holds a few counts of this clone. The chain recombines TRBV28 with TRBJ1-4; weak D call: TRBD1 (6 bases). The germline gives CDR1 MDHEN, CDR2 SYDVKM. CDR3 size: 16 residues. Trimming removed 3 bases at V and 0 bases at J, with 11 bases between. The CDR3 region is CASSFTGHSTNEKLFF. The DNA of the CDR3 is TGTGCCAGCAGTTTTACGGGACACTCAACTAATGAAAAACTGTTTTTT.

The rearrangement uses TRBV15 and TRBJ1-3; D may be TRBD1 (6 bases). Between the trimmed V and J ends, which lost 0 bases and 4 bases, there was a span of 10 bases. This CDR3 contains 15 residues. Germline V CDR1 and CDR2: LNHNV, YYDKDF (reference sequence). The CDR3 region is CATSRDRGSGNTIYF. As DNA, the CDR3 is TGTGCCACCAGCAGAGACAGGGGTTCAGGAAACACCATATATTTT.

The chain carries TRBV14 and TRBJ2-2; 9 nucleotides match TRBD2. Losses at the gene ends were 4 bases for V and 5 bases for J; bases not matched to a gene: 5. The CDR3 runs 15 residues. Per the germline V gene, CDR1 is SGHDN and CDR2 is FVKESK. This CDR3 is CASSRSGSRTGELFF. The CDR3 DNA reads as TGTGCCAGCAGCCGTAGCGGGAGTCGAACCGGGGAGCTGTTTTTT.

This clone came up once. The chain recombines TRBV18 with TRBJ2-6; TRBD1 matches at 7 bases. Germline assignment: CDR1 KGHSH and CDR2 LQKENI. The junction had 4 bases not matched to a gene; V was cut back by 8 bases and J by 0 bases. The CDR3 spans 15 residues. This CDR3 reads CASQTGTSGANVLTF. The CDR3 DNA is TGTGCCAGCCAGACAGGGACCTCTGGGGCCAACGTCCTGACTTTC.